Listed below are T cell receptor beta chains from one sample, sequenced in a study of T cells in Graves' hyperthyroidism and ophthalmopathy. One entry per CDR3 protein, called by TCRdb with MiXCR from the multiplex PCR reads. The repertoire holds 600,000 to 750,000 distinct CDR3 sequences, with approximately 15% as singletons. Sample: blood. The receptor set was obtained from a man aged 45-60 years with Graves' hyperthyroidism. Each CDR3 is given with its conserved first and last residue. D genes are given only for firm matches. Clone size is not always given. Where it is, it says once, few, many or a class for expanded clones.

d_call	v_call	j_call	cdr3_length	clone_size	cdr3_nt	cdr3_aa
.	TRBV27	TRBJ2-3	15	many	TGTGCCAGCAGTTTACTAGAACAGGTCGGATACACGCAGTATTTT	CASSLLEQVGYTQYF
.	TRBV27	TRBJ2-7	13	few	TGTGCCAGCAGTCGGGGGAACTCGTACGAGCAGTACTTC	CASSRGNSYEQYF
TRBD2	TRBV3-1	TRBJ2-7	13	many	TGTGCCAGCAGCCTAGCGGGAGGTCACGAGCAGTACTTC	CASSLAGGHEQYF
TRBD1	TRBV7-9	TRBJ1-1	14	many	TGTGCCAGCAGCTTAAGGGGGCGATTAACTGAAGCTTTCTTT	CASSLRGRLTEAFF
TRBD1	TRBV27	TRBJ2-2	16	many	TGTGCCAGCAGGAATCTCCCGGGACAGGCGGGCGGGGAGCTGTTTTTT	CASRNLPGQAGGELFF
.	TRBV7-9	TRBJ1-2	14	few	TGTGCCAGCAGCTTAGGACCCGCCAACTATGGCTACACCTTC	CASSLGPANYGYTF
TRBD2	TRBV12-3/TRBV12-4	TRBJ2-1	17	many	TGTGCCAGCACCAATACGCTAGCGGGAGGGTCCTACAATGAGCAGTTCTTC	CASTNTLAGGSYNEQFF
.	TRBV30	TRBJ2-7	13	many	TGTGCCTGGAGTGTGGAAGGTTACTACGAGCAGTACTTC	CAWSVEGYYEQYF
TRBD2	TRBV18	TRBJ2-5	16	.	TGTGCCAGCTCACCGAGAACTAGCGGGAGACAAGAGACCCAGTACTTC	CASSPRTSGRQETQYF
.	TRBV15	TRBJ1-4	14	many	TGTGCCACCAGCAGGGACCGGGGGACTGAAAAACTGTTTTTT	CATSRDRGTEKLFF
TRBD2	TRBV7-8	TRBJ2-1	18	.	TGTGCCAGCAGCGTAGGGACTAGCGGAATCCTAACCTACAATGAGCAGTTCTTC	CASSVGTSGILTYNEQFF
.	TRBV28	TRBJ1-3	18	many	TGTGCCAGCAGTTTATCGTTTTTAGGGGCAGGCTCTGGAAACACCATATATTTT	CASSLSFLGAGSGNTIYF
.	TRBV6-2/TRBV6-3	TRBJ2-5	13	.	TGTGCCAGCAGTTACCTGGGGAGACAGACCCAGTACTTC	CASSYLGRQTQYF
.	TRBV20-1	TRBJ2-7	18	few	TGCAGTGCTAGAGATTTTAGCGGCACAACCCTAGAATCCTACGAGCAGTACTTC	CSARDFSGTTLESYEQYF
.	TRBV2	TRBJ1-6	16	few	TGTGCCAGCAGCGCCCAGAGCCTCCGAAGGGGTTCACCCCTCCACTTT	CASSAQSLRRGSPLHF
TRBD2	TRBV28	TRBJ2-2	18	.	TGTGCCAGCAGCTCCGCTCCGGGACTAGCGGATTACACCGGGGAGCTGTTTTTT	CASSSAPGLADYTGELFF
.	TRBV20-1	TRBJ2-3	15	.	TGCAGTGCTAGACCACTGGCGGTCGGGACAGATACGCAGTATTTT	CSARPLAVGTDTQYF
.	TRBV11-2	TRBJ2-1	13	many	TGTGCCAGCAGCCCTAACAGGGATAATGAGCAGTTCTTC	CASSPNRDNEQFF
TRBD1	TRBV12-3/TRBV12-4	TRBJ1-1	14	.	TGTGCCAGCAGTCAGACAGGGATGAAGACTGAAGCTTTCTTT	CASSQTGMKTEAFF
.	TRBV4-1	TRBJ2-7	13	few	TGCGCCAGCAGCCAATCTCCCTACTACGAGCAGTACTTC	CASSQSPYYEQYF
.	TRBV6-1	TRBJ1-1	15	few	TGTGCCAGCAGTGATCCTCGTGGGGCAGCTTCTGAAGCTTTCTTT	CASSDPRGAASEAFF
TRBD2	TRBV12-3/TRBV12-4	TRBJ2-5	15	many	TGTGCCAGCAGTTTACGGACTAGCAGTCAAGAGACCCAGTACTTC	CASSLRTSSQETQYF
.	TRBV20-1	TRBJ2-5	12	few	TGCAGTGCTGAAGGAACCCAAGAGACCCAGTACTTC	CSAEGTQETQYF
.	TRBV24-1	TRBJ2-3	16	.	TGTGCCACCAGTGATTTATCATTCGTTGGTTCGGATACGCAGTATTTT	CATSDLSFVGSDTQYF
TRBD1	TRBV18	TRBJ2-7	15	.	TGTGCCAGCTTACAAGGGACAGCTGCCTCCTACGAGCAGTACTTC	CASLQGTAASYEQYF
.	TRBV9	TRBJ2-2	16	.	TGTGCCAGCAGCCCCCCCCGGCGGGACAACACCGGGGAGCTGTTTTTT	CASSPPRRDNTGELFF
.	TRBV14	TRBJ1-1	15	many	TGTGCCAGCAGCCAAGATCCGGGTTTGAACACTGAAGCTTTCTTT	CASSQDPGLNTEAFF
.	TRBV27	TRBJ1-2	13	.	TGTGCCAGCAGTCCTACAGGGTACTATGGCTACACCTTC	CASSPTGYYGYTF